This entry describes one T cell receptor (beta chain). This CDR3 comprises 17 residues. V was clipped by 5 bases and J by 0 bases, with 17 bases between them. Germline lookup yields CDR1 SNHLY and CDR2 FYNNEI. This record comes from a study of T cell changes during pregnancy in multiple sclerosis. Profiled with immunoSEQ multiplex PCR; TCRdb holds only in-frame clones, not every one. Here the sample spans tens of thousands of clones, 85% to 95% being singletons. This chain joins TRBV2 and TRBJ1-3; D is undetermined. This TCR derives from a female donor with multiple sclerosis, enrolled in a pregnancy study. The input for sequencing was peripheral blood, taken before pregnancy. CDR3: CASSPINVRASGNTIYF. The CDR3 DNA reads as TGTGCCAGCAGTCCTATTAATGTGAGGGCCTCTGGAAACACCATATATTTT.